The rows below give T cell receptor beta chains drawn from one sample of a study of untreated major depressive disorder. Measured with immunoSEQ multiplex PCR; TCRdb has only the in-frame clones, and not every one. Among approximately 24,000 clones listed, roughly nine tenths were seen once. Sequences were obtained from CD4+ T cells from PBMCs. The receptors come from a woman between 25 and 40 years old with major depressive disorder. The conserved cysteine and the conserved F or W are not part of the CDR3 here. D genes are given only for firm matches.

v_gene	d_gene	j_gene	CDR3aa
TRBV18	-	TRBJ1-3	ASSPPMRGANSGNTIY
TRBV25-1	-	TRBJ2-2	ASSDYPGTTNTGELF
TRBV27	-	TRBJ1-1	ASSFFGVQTEAF
TRBV4-1	-	TRBJ2-2	ASSQGVLNRELF
TRBV29-1	-	TRBJ2-3	SVVGGFADTQY
TRBV4-2	-	TRBJ1-2	ASSQATGNTYGYT
TRBV7-9	-	TRBJ2-5	ASSLGVVVKETQY
TRBV7-9	-	TRBJ2-5	ASSLAGETQY
TRBV5-6	-	TRBJ1-1	ASSLDSLTLNTEAF
TRBV7-2	-	TRBJ2-2	ASSPRQSTRYPGELF
TRBV18	TRBD2	TRBJ2-1	ASSPGTSGYNEQF
TRBV28	TRBD1	TRBJ1-6	ASSTSGTGDSPLH
TRBV7-2	-	TRBJ2-7	ASSLMTPYEQY
TRBV4-1	TRBD1	TRBJ2-7	ASSPGASYGRGLHEQY
TRBV7-3	-	TRBJ2-5	ASSPAPGREEETQY
TRBV7-2	TRBD1	TRBJ1-2	ASSPGQGGGYT
TRBV20-1	-	TRBJ2-7	SAKLSLEQY
TRBV7-2	-	TRBJ2-7	ASNLPGSHEQY